The next 30 T cell receptor beta chains were all read from a single sample in a study of blood T cells in healthy people across ages (dated by TCRdb to 2015 to 2017). Receptors were amplified or captured by 5' RACE. Sequenced on an Illumina HiSeq 2500. A second roughly 7 to 11 cycle PCR used a sample-barcoded 5' primer and a J-beta primer mix. TCRdb reworked the public reads: Q25 trimming with fastp, MiXCR clone assembly, productive beta chains retained. Rows merge per CDR3 protein into single entries with the most common DNA and genes. The sample contains about 1 million distinct CDR3 sequences, under 45% of them found a single time. Under 20% of the sample is in the top ten clones. Material: blood. Receptor source: a woman in her sixties in good health.

This sequence joins TRBV7-4 and TRBJ2-1; 9 positions agree with TRBD2. The junction had 10 bases not matched to a gene; V was cut back by 1 base and J by 3 bases. Looked up from germline, CDR1 is SGHVT and CDR2 is SQSDAQ. This CDR3 has 18 amino acids. In DNA, the CDR3 is TGTGCCAGCAGCTTAGGTCGGGGGGAGCGGGAGGACTACAATGAGCAGTTCTTC. As protein: CASSLGRGEREDYNEQFF.

This clonotype came up a few times. The chain has TRBV7-9 and TRBJ2-2, with 11 positions matching TRBD2. Germline V gene data show CDR1 as SEHNR and CDR2 as FQNEAQ (reference sequence). Losses at the gene ends were 5 bases for V and 6 bases for J; bases not matched to a gene: 11. The CDR3 runs 17 residues. This CDR3 is CASSPASTSGRPGELFF. In DNA form, the CDR3 reads TGTGCCAGCAGCCCCGCCTCTACTAGCGGGAGACCCGGGGAGCTGTTTTTT.

The chain couples TRBV10-3 to TRBJ2-3; no definite D call. V was clipped by 0 bases and J by 2 bases, with 12 bases between them. The CDR3 sequence is 16 residues long. In germline, CDR1 is ENHRY, CDR2 SYGVKD. Here the CDR3 DNA reads TGTGCCATCAGTGAGTCGAACCGGCTCTTCACAGATACGCAGTATTTT. It specifies CAISESNRLFTDTQYF.

In this sample, this clonotype turned up a few times. The chain carries TRBV6-5 and TRBJ2-7, with D perhaps TRBD1 (5 bases). The CDR3 has 12 amino acids. V lost 9 bases and J 2 bases, leaving 11 bases between the germline ends. CDR1 and CDR2 from the germline V gene are MNHEY and SVGAGI. CDR3 nucleotides: TGTGCCAGTCACAGGTTCACCTACGAGCAGTACTTC. Protein: CASHRFTYEQYF.

This clonotype was found a few times. V gene TRBV29-1 combines with J gene TRBJ2-1; TRBD2 agrees at 9 bases. Germline trimming cut 3 bases from V and 9 bases from J; bases unmatched to any gene: 9. The CDR3 runs 14 residues. Germline-derived CDR1 and CDR2 are SQVTM and ANQGSEA. The CDR3 nucleotides read TGCAGCGTTGAGGGGCGGGAGGGCCACCCTGAGCAGTTCTTC. Translating it yields CSVEGREGHPEQFF.

This clonotype was counted between two and nine times. The V call is TRBV7-2, the J call TRBJ2-3, with D perhaps assigned TRBD1 or TRBD2 (6 bases each). CDR3 length equals 13 residues. V was trimmed by 1 base and J by 8 bases, leaving 10 bases between them. Germline V gene lookup returns CDR1 SGHTA and CDR2 FQGNSA. The CDR3 region is CASSLGGAITQYF. The CDR3 coding sequence is TGTGCCAGCAGCTTAGGGGGGGCTATTACGCAGTATTTT.

This clonotype was recorded at least ten times. The V and J genes are TRBV29-1 and TRBJ2-3; maybe TRBD1 (5 bases). CDR3 length: 15 residues. Germline V gene sequence: CDR1 SQVTM, CDR2 ANQGSEA. The V and J ends lost 4 bases and 3 bases respectively, with 17 bases between them. Here the CDR3 reads CSVVPHRSGTDTQYF. As DNA, the CDR3 is TGCAGCGTTGTCCCCCACAGGTCCGGTACAGATACGCAGTATTTT.

This clonotype turned up a few times. This chain connects TRBV18 to TRBJ2-5; D is unresolved. Germline CDR1 is KGHSH and CDR2 is LQKENI. The V and J ends lost 0 bases and 3 bases respectively, with 5 bases between them. There are 13 residues in the CDR3. The CDR3 loop is CASSPPSEETQYF. The CDR3 DNA reads as TGTGCCAGCTCACCACCATCGGAAGAGACCCAGTACTTC. The variable domain in full, with the rest retrieved from reference TRBV18 and TRBJ2-5, is NAGVMQNPRHLVRRRGQEARLRCSPMKGHSHVYWYRQLPEEGLKFMVYLQKENIIDESGMPKERFSAEFPKEGPSILRIQQVVRGDSAAYFCASSPPSEETQYFGPGTRLLVL.

This clonotype was counted between two and nine times. The chain carries TRBV12-3 or TRBV12-4 and TRBJ1-1, with D uncertain. V shed 7 bases and J shed 5 bases, with 20 bases lying between them. This CDR3 has 15 amino acids. The chain's CDR3 is CASTGRFLLGTEAFF. The CDR3 bases are TGTGCCAGCACCGGCAGGTTCCTCTTAGGTACTGAAGCTTTCTTT.

The V and J genes are TRBV7-2 and TRBJ2-3; the match to TRBD2 covers 7 bases. This CDR3 is 16 amino acids long. Germline V gives CDR1 SGHTA, CDR2 FQGNSA. V lost 5 bases to trimming and J lost 3 bases; unmatched junction nucleotides: 11. The CDR3 DNA sequence: TGTGCCAGCAGCCGTCGGGGGGTAGCAGGAACAGATACGCAGTATTTT. Its translation: CASSRRGVAGTDTQYF. Combining the CDR3 with reference TRBV7-2 and TRBJ2-3 gives the whole variable domain GAGVSQSPSNKVTEKGKDVELRCDPISGHTALYWYRQSLGQGLEFLIYFQGNSAPDKSGLPSDRFSAERTGGSVSTLTIQRTQQEDSAVYLCASSRRGVAGTDTQYFGPGTRLTVL.

Concerning this clonotype: The junction and the germline gene differ at one end; a read error may be behind it. This rearrangement joins TRBV20-1 to TRBJ2-7; perhaps TRBD1 as D (6 bases). The CDR3 runs 17 residues. CDR1 is DFQATT and CDR2 is SNEGSKA in the germline V gene (reference sequence). The CDR3 DNA reads as TGCAGTACTAGAGATTCCTGGTCCGGACAGAGCTCCTACGAGCAGTACTTC. It codes for CSTRDSWSGQSSYEQYF.

This clonotype has only a few counts. The chain carries TRBV20-1 and TRBJ1-2; TRBD1 might be the D (5 bases). Looked up from germline, CDR1 is DFQATT and CDR2 is SNEGSKA (reference sequence). Trimming took off 4 bases at V and 8 bases at J, with 14 bases between the two ends. CDR3 length: 12 residues. CDR3 DNA: TGCAGTGCTACAGGACACCGGAGGGGCTACACCTTC. Protein product: CSATGHRRGYTF.

This clonotype has just one count. One end of the junction fails to match germline, which may point to a read error. The rearrangement links TRBV28 to TRBJ2-3; 12 nucleotides match TRBD1. CDR3 length equals 17 residues. Germline V gives CDR1 MDHEN, CDR2 SYDVKM. CDR3 DNA sequence: TGTGCCTGCAGCGCCGGGACAGGGGGCCCTAGCACAGATACGCAGTATTTT. Translating it yields CACSAGTGGPSTDTQYF.

The chain couples TRBV7-2 to TRBJ2-7; 11 nucleotides align to TRBD2. Per the germline V gene, CDR1 is SGHTA and CDR2 is FQGNSA. There are 18 residues in the CDR3. The J segment lost 3 bases and the V segment lost 4 bases, leaving 14 bases of the junction unmatched. The CDR3 here is CASSSGGPLAGGYYEQYF. CDR3 nucleotides: TGTGCCAGCAGCTCCGGGGGCCCATTAGCGGGAGGGTACTACGAGCAGTACTTC.

This chain connects TRBV13 to TRBJ2-1; TRBD2 matches 9 bases. From germline, CDR1 is PRHDT and CDR2 FYEKMQ (reference sequence). Germline trimming cut 0 bases from V and 9 bases from J; bases unmatched to any gene: 6. There are 15 residues in the CDR3. CDR3 in amino acids: CASSLGGGRAAEQFF. The DNA of the CDR3 is TGTGCCAGCAGCTTAGGGGGCGGGAGGGCCGCTGAGCAGTTCTTC.

This chain connects TRBV2 to TRBJ2-4; 9 bases agree with TRBD1. The CDR3 length is 16 residues. The J segment lost 1 base and the V segment lost 6 bases, leaving 7 bases of the junction unmatched. Germline V lookup: CDR1 SNHLY, CDR2 FYNNEI. This chain's CDR3 is CASRSGTGRAKNIQYF. Here the CDR3 DNA reads TGTGCCAGCAGGTCCGGGACAGGGAGGGCCAAAAACATTCAGTACTTC.

The table lists this clonotype with many counts. The chain employs TRBV29-1 and TRBJ2-1, with 7 bases identical to TRBD1. V dropped 3 bases and J dropped 0; count of bases not matched to a gene: 11. The CDR3 is 17 amino acids. CDR1 SQVTM and CDR2 ANQGSEA come from the germline V gene. Here the CDR3 reads CSVDIVQGSYSYNEQFF. CDR3 nucleotide sequence: TGCAGCGTTGATATTGTACAGGGGTCTTACTCCTACAATGAGCAGTTCTTC.

The chain recombines TRBV20-1 with TRBJ2-1; D may be TRBD2 (6 bases). This CDR3 spans 17 amino acids. Per the germline V gene, CDR1 is DFQATT and CDR2 is SNEGSKA (reference sequence). Trimming took 2 bases from V and 5 from J, leaving 22 bases between them. CDR3 amino acids: CSARPTLGLATDNEQFF. The CDR3 DNA reads TGCAGTGCTAGACCCACCTTGGGACTGGCAACGGACAATGAGCAGTTCTTC.

This clonotype has more than one count but fewer than ten. The chain carries TRBV5-1 and TRBJ2-1, with a possible D match to TRBD2 (5 bases). The germline V gene encodes CDR1 SGHRS and CDR2 YFSETQ. The V gene lost 0 bases and the J gene lost 0 bases, with 13 bases spanning the gap. The CDR3 is 17 residues long. This CDR3 is CASSLAGSYSSYNEQFF. In DNA, the CDR3 is TGCGCCAGCAGCTTGGCTGGGAGCTACAGCTCCTACAATGAGCAGTTCTTC.

V gene TRBV5-1 combines with J gene TRBJ2-5; D uncertain. CDR1 and CDR2 from the germline V gene are SGHRS and YFSETQ. The V gene lost 4 bases and the J gene lost 2 bases, with 12 bases spanning the gap. CDR3 length: 14 residues. The CDR3 sequence is CASSKTAIQETQYF. Written as DNA, the CDR3 is TGCGCCAGCAGCAAAACAGCTATTCAAGAGACCCAGTACTTC.

This rearrangement joins TRBV20-1 to TRBJ2-7; 7 bases match TRBD2. The junction had 8 bases not matched to a gene; V was cut back by 3 bases and J by 0 bases. The CDR3 is 15 amino acids. Germline V CDR1 and CDR2: DFQATT, SNEGSKA (reference sequence). The CDR3: CSARKTSLGSYEQYF. The CDR3 DNA follows: TGCAGTGCTAGGAAGACTAGCTTGGGCTCCTACGAGCAGTACTTC.

The CDR3 loop reads CASLRKWYGTGTNLETQYF. As DNA, the CDR3 is TGTGCCAGTCTCCGTAAATGGTACGGGACAGGGACTAACTTGGAGACCCAGTACTTC. V and J are TRBV27 and TRBJ2-5; TRBD1 matches 9 bases. The CDR3 is made up of 19 amino acids. The junction had 25 bases not matched to a gene; V was cut back by 9 bases and J by 5 bases. Germline loops: CDR1 MNHEY, CDR2 SMNVEV (reference sequence).

The J gene is TRBJ1-1, the V gene TRBV7-9, with TRBD1 matching over 8 bases. CDR3 length: 12 residues. Germline V gene sequence: CDR1 SEHNR, CDR2 FQNEAQ (reference sequence). V was clipped by 11 bases and J by 11 bases; unmatched bases: 13. In DNA form, the CDR3 reads TGTGCCGGCAACTTAGGACAGGGTAAGGCTTTCTTT. Encoded protein: CAGNLGQGKAFF.

The gene calls are TRBV7-6 and TRBJ2-1; 11 nucleotides agree with TRBD2. The CDR3 runs to 17 residues. J lost 7 bases, V lost 5 bases, and 13 bases had no gene match. Germline CDR1 SGHVS, CDR2 FNYEAQ. The CDR3 DNA is TGTGCCAGCAGCCGACCCGTAGCGGGAGGGCCCCGGAATGAGCAGTTCTTC. It encodes CASSRPVAGGPRNEQFF.

This chain uses TRBV5-1 with TRBJ2-5; no definite D call. This CDR3 region has 13 residues. V lost 2 bases, J lost 2 bases, and 7 bases lay in between. CDR1 is SGHRS, CDR2 YFSETQ, per germline. CDR3 DNA sequence: TGCGCCAGCAGCTTCGCGGAGCAAGAGACCCAGTACTTC. This gives the protein CASSFAEQETQYF.

This clonotype has only a few counts. The gene calls are TRBV29-1 and TRBJ2-2; D tentatively reads TRBD1 or TRBD2 (5 bases each). V was cut by 5 bases and J by 7 bases, with 8 bases left in between. There are 11 residues in the CDR3. Germline lookup yields CDR1 SQVTM and CDR2 ANQGSEA. CDR3 region: CSVWGNGELFF. Written as DNA, the CDR3 is TGCAGCGTTTGGGGGAACGGGGAGCTGTTTTTT.

The DNA for the CDR3 is TGTGCCAGCTCACCACTGACGGGTGAAGCTTTCTTT. Its translation: CASSPLTGEAFF. V usage is TRBV18 and J usage is TRBJ1-1, with no clear D. V dropped 1 base and J dropped 7 bases, with 7 bases sitting between them. Per germline, CDR1 KGHSH and CDR2 LQKENI. CDR3 length equals 12 residues. The full variable domain, completed using reference TRBV18 and TRBJ1-1, is NAGVMQNPRHLVRRRGQEARLRCSPMKGHSHVYWYRQLPEEGLKFMVYLQKENIIDESGMPKERFSAEFPKEGPSILRIQQVVRGDSAAYFCASSPLTGEAFFGQGTRLTVV.

CDR3 loop: CASSQLRPNSYEQYF. CDR3 DNA sequence: TGCGCCAGCAGCCAACTCCGACCTAACTCCTACGAGCAGTACTTC. This chain uses TRBV4-1 with TRBJ2-7; D call uncertain. The length of the CDR3 is 15 residues. V was cut by 2 bases and J by 0 bases, with 11 bases left in between. Germline CDR1 reads MGHRA; CDR2 reads YSYEKL.

This clonotype was observed a single time. This sequence joins TRBV3-1 and TRBJ2-2; D ambiguous. CDR3 size: 14 residues. CDR1 is LGHDT and CDR2 is YNNKEL in the germline V gene (reference sequence). Trimming stripped 0 bases from V and 1 base from J, with 3 bases between. The CDR3 DNA follows: TGTGCCAGCAGCCAAGACAGGAACACCGGGGAGCTGTTTTTT. This sequence encodes CASSQDRNTGELFF.

The gene calls are TRBV5-1 and TRBJ2-3, with 8 bases lining up with TRBD2. The length of the CDR3 is 18 residues. Per germline, CDR1 SGHRS and CDR2 YFSETQ. With 0 bases clipped from V and 4 bases from J, the junction kept 13 bases outside the gene matches. DNA for the CDR3: TGCGCCAGCAGCTTGGGAGGGGCGGGAGGCCCCAGAGCAGATACGCAGTATTTT. Its translation: CASSLGGAGGPRADTQYF.